This TCR beta chain came from a study of blood T cell repertoires in COVID-19. In the source study's methods: Reference gene primer amplification gave estimated nucleated cell counts. Libraries were prepared by immunoSEQ multiplex PCR; TCRdb keeps only in-frame clonotypes and omits some of them. V, J and clone size derive from that table, while D and trimming were established from the DNA sequence. The repertoire has approximately 97,000 clones, approximately 88% of them found once; the top ten carry less than 5%. Germline CDR1 MDHEN, CDR2 SYDVKM. The CDR3 is 14 residues long. Trimming removed 7 bases from V and 3 bases from J; junction bases left unmatched: 8.

The clonotype was recovered from a human donor in a cohort sampled during active COVID-19. Sequenced material: peripheral blood. The chain is built from TRBV28 and TRBJ2-7; the match to TRBD1 covers 8 bases. The CDR3: CASIKQGDIYEQYF. In nucleotides, the CDR3 is TGTGCCAGCATCAAACAGGGGGATATCTACGAGCAGTACTTC.